The text below deals with one T cell receptor (beta chain). Its specificity is not known. V gave up 0 bases and J gave up 7 bases; unmatched junction bases: 6. CDR3 length: 15 residues. Per germline, CDR1 SGDLS and CDR2 YYNGEE. This sample is drawn from a study of beta chain features in type 1 diabetes. Blood was collected once per donor into heparin, averaging around 0.11 L. Study-level findings and limits: TCRB CDR3s were moderately but significantly shorter in Type 1 diabetes patients in all four CD4+ subsets. PCR could preferentially amplify shorter templates, alike in patients and controls. Patients with type 1 diabetes carried fewer insertions and had more deletions at their VDJ junctions. Possibly, sequencing cDNA over-represented cells that had high TCR expression levels.

The authors reverse transcribed all of the isolated RNA, so sequencing captured expressed TCRB transcripts. Assay: immunoSEQ multiplex PCR; the TCRdb copy retains only in-frame clones and omits some. The table lists 240,000 or so clones, about 15% of them singletons. The chain couples TRBV9 to TRBJ2-1; 8 positions match TRBD2. Sequences were obtained from naive CD4+ T cells from blood. The sequence was obtained from a man aged 25 to 45 with type 1 diabetes. The CDR3 region is CASSVEVGTRNEQFF. CDR3 nucleotides: TGTGCCAGCAGCGTAGAGGTGGGGACTAGGAATGAGCAGTTCTTC.